This entry concerns a single TCR beta chain. Its cognate antigen is unknown. The sample originates from a study of cytomegalovirus exposure and HLA in healthy donors. Study results and limitations: The TCR clusters that emerged in the first cohort tended, a later analysis found, to co-occur in the approximately 110 validation repertoires. Researchers counted 150 to 200 TCR beta chains as cytomegalovirus-associated.

Data came from immunoSEQ multiplex PCR; TCRdb stores just in-frame clones and leaves some out. Among 150,000 to 200,000 clones listed, around 87% were seen once. This CDR3 spans 13 amino acids. Germline CDR1 and CDR2: SGHTA and FQGNSA. V shed 5 bases and J shed 6 bases, with 13 bases lying between them. The chain couples TRBV7-2 to TRBJ1-2; D is possibly TRBD1 (5 bases). The receptor comes from a woman aged 25 to 39 in good health and CMV-seronegative. Sample: PBMCs. CDR3 bases: TGTGCCAGCAGCCTGAGAAAAGGGGATGGCTACACCTTC. This codes for CASSLRKGDGYTF.